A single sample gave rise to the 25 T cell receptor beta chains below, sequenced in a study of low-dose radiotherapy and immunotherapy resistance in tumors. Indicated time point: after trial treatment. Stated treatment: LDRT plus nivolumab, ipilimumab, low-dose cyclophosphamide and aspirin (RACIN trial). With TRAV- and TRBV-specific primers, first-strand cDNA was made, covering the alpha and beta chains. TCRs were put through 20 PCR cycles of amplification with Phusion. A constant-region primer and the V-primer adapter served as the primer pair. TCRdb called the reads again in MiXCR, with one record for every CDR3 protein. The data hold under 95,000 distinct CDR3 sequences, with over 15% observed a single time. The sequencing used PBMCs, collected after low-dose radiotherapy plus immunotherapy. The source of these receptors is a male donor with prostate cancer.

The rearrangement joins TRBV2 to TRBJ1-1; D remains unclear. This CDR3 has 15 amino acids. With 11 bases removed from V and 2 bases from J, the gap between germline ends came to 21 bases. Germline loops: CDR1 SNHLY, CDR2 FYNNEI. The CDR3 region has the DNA TGTGCCGGATTCCGGGCCCCTCCCCAAAACACTGAAGCTTTCTTT. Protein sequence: CAGFRAPPQNTEAFF.

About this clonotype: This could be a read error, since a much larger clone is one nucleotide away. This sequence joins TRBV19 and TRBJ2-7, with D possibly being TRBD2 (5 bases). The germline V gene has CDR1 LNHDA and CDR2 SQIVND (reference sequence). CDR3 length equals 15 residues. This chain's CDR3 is CASSIGGRINYQQYF. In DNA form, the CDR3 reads TGTGCCAGTAGTATCGGAGGCAGGATTAACTACCAGCAGTACTTC.

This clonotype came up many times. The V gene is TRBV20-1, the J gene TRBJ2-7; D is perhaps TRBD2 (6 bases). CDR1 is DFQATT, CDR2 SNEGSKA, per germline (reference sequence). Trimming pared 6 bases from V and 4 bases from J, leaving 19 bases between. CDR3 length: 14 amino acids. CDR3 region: CSAAPGPGGYEQYF. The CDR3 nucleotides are TGCAGTGCAGCCCCGGGACCCGGAGGGTACGAGCAGTACTTC.

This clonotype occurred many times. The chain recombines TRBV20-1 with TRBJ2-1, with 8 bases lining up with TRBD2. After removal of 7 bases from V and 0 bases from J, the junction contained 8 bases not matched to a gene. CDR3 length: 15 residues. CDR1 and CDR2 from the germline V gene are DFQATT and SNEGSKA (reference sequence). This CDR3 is CSVRAGASSYNEQFF. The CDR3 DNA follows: TGCAGTGTTCGAGCGGGAGCCTCCTCCTACAATGAGCAGTTCTTC.

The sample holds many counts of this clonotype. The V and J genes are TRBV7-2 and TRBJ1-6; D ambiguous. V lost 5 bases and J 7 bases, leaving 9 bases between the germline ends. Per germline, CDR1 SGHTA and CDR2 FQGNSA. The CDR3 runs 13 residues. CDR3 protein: CASSNGPNSPLHF. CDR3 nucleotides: TGTGCCAGCAGCAACGGACCAAATTCACCCCTCCACTTT. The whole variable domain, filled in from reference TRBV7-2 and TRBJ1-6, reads GAGVSQSPSNKVTEKGKDVELRCDPISGHTALYWYRQSLGQGLEFLIYFQGNSAPDKSGLPSDRFSAERTGGSVSTLTIQRTQQEDSAVYLCASSNGPNSPLHFGNGTRLTVT.

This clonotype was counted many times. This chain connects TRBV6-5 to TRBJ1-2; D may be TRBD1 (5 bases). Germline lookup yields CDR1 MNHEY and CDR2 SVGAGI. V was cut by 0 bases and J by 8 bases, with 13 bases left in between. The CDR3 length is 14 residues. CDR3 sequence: CASSYSGGRGGYTF. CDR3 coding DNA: TGTGCCAGCAGTTACTCGGGCGGAAGGGGCGGCTACACCTTC.

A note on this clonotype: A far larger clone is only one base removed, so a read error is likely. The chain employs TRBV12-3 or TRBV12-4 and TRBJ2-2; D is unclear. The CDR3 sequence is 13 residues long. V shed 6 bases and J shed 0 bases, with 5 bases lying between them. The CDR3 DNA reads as TGTGCCAGCAGCCCCGCGAACACCGGGGAGCTGTTTTTT. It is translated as CASSPANTGELFF.

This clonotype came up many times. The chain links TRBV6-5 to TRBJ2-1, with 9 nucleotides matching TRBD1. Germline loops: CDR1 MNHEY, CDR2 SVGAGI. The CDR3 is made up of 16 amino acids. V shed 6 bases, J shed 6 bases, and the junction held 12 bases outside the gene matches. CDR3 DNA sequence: TGTGCCAGCAGCTTCCGCGACAGGGGGAGAATCAATGAGCAGTTCTTC. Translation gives CASSFRDRGRINEQFF.

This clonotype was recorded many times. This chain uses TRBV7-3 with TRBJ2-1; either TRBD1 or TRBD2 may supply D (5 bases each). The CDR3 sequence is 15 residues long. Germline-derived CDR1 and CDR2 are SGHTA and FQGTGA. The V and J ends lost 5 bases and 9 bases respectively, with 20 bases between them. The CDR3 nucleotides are TGTGCCAGCAGCGCCACACCGGGACCCCAATTTGAGCAGTTCTTC. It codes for CASSATPGPQFEQFF.

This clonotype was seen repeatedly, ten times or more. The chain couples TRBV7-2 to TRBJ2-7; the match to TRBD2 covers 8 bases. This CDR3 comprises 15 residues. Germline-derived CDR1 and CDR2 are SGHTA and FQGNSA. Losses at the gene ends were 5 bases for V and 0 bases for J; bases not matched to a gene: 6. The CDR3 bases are TGTGCCAGCAGCCTGAGCGGGGGCTTCTCCTACGAGCAGTACTTC. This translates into CASSLSGGFSYEQYF.

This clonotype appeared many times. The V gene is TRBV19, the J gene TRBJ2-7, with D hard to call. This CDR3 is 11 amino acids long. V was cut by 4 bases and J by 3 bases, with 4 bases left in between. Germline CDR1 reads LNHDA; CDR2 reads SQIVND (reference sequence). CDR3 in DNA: TGTGCCAGTAGTAGCATCTACGAGCAGTACTTC. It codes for CASSSIYEQYF. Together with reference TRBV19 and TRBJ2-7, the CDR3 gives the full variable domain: DGGITQSPKYLFRKEGQNVTLSCEQNLNHDAMYWYRQDPGQGLRLIYYSQIVNDFQKGDIAEGYSVSREKKESFPLTVTSAQKNPTAFYLCASSSIYEQYFGPGTRLTVT.

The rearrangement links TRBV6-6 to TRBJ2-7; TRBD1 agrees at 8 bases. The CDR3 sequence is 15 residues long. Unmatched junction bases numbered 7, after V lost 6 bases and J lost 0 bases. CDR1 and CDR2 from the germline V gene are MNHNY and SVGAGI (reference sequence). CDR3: CASSKTGEISYEQYF. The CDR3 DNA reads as TGTGCCAGCAGCAAGACAGGGGAAATCTCCTACGAGCAGTACTTC.

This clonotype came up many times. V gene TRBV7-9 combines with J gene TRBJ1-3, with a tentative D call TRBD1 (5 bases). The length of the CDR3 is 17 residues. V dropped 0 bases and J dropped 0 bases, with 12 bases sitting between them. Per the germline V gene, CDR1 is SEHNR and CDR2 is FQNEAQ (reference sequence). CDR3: CASSLAAQGASGNTIYF. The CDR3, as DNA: TGTGCCAGCAGCTTAGCCGCCCAGGGAGCCTCTGGAAACACCATATATTTT.

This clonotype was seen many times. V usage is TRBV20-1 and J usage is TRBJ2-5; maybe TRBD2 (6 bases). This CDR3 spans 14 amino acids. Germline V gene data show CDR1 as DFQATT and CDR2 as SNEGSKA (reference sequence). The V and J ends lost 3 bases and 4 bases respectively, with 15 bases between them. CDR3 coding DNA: TGCAGTGCTAGTGACGGACTGCGGGGAGAGACCCAGTACTTC. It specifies CSASDGLRGETQYF.

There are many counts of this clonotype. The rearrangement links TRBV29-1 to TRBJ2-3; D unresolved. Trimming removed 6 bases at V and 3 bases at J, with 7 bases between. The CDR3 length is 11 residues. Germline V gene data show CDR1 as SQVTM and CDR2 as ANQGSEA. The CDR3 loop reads CSVIFTDTQYF. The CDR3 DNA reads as TGCAGCGTAATCTTTACAGATACGCAGTATTTT.

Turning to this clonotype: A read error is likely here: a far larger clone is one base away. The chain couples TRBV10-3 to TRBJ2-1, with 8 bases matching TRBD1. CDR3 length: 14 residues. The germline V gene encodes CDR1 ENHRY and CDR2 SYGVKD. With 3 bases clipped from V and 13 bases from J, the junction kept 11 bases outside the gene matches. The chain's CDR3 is CAISEGQGQETQFF. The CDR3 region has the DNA TGTGCCATCAGTGAAGGACAGGGACAAGAGACCCAGTTCTTC.

The CDR3 spells CASRILTGSGNTIYF. The CDR3 coding sequence is TGTGCCAGCAGGATTTTGACAGGCTCTGGAAACACCATATATTTT. J is TRBJ1-3 and V is TRBV11-2; TRBD1 might be the D (6 bases). CDR1 and CDR2 from the germline V gene are SGHAT and FQNNGV. The CDR3 contains 15 residues. The V gene lost 6 bases and the J gene lost 0 bases, with 12 bases spanning the gap.

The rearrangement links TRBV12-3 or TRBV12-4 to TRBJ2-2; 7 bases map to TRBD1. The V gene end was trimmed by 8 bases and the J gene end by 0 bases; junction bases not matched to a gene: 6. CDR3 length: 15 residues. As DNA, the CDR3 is TGTGCCAGCGGCAGACAGGGAACGAACACCGGGGAGCTGTTTTTT. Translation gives CASGRQGTNTGELFF.

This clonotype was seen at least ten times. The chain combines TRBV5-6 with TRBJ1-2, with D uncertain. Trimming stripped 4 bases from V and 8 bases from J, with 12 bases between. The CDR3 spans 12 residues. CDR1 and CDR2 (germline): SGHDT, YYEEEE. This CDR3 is CASSRVEGGYTF. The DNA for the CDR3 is TGTGCCAGCAGCCGGGTCGAGGGAGGCTACACCTTC.

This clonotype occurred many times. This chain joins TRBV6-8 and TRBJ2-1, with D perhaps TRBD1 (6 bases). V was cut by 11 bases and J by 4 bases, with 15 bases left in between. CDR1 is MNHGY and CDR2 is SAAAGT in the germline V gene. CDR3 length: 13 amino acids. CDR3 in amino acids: CASMKGVYNEQFF. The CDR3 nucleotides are TGTGCCTCTATGAAGGGGGTGTACAATGAGCAGTTCTTC.

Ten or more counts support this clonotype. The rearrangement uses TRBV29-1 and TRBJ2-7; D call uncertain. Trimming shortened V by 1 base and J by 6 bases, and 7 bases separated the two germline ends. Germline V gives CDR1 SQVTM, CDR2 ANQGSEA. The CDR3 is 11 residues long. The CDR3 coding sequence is TGCAGCGTTGAAGTATGGGGCGAGCAGTACTTC. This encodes CSVEVWGEQYF.

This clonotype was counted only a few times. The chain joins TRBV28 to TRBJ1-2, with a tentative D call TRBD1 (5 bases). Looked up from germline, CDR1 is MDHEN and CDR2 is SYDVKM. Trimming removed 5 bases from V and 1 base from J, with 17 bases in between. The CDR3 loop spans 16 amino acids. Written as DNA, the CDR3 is TGTGCCAGCAGTCAAGGACACTCCACCTATAACTATGGCTACACCTTC. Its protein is CASSQGHSTYNYGYTF.

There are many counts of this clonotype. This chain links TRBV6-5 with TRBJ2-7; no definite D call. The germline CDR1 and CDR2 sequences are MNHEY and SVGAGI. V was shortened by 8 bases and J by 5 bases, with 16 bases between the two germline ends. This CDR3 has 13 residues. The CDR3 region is CASCKRLADEQYF. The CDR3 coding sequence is TGTGCCAGCTGCAAAAGGTTAGCTGACGAGCAGTACTTC.

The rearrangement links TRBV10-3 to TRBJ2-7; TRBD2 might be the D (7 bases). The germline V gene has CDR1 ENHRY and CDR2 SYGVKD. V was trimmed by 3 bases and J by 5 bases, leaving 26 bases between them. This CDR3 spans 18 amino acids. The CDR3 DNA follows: TGTGCCATCAGTGATAAGGGCAGGGGAGGCGGGAGCATTAACGAGCAGTACTTC. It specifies CAISDKGRGGGSINEQYF.

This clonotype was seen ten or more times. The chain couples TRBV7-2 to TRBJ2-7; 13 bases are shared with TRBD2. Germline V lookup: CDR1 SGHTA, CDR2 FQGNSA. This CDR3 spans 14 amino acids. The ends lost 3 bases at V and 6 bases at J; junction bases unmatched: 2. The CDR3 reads CASSLGLAGSEQYF. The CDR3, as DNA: TGTGCCAGCAGCTTGGGACTAGCGGGAAGCGAGCAGTACTTC. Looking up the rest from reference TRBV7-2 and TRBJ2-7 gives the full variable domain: GAGVSQSPSNKVTEKGKDVELRCDPISGHTALYWYRQSLGQGLEFLIYFQGNSAPDKSGLPSDRFSAERTGGSVSTLTIQRTQQEDSAVYLCASSLGLAGSEQYFGPGTRLTVT.